This TCR beta chain stems from a study of regulatory T cells in long-lasting Graves disease. The table lists this clonotype with many counts. Time point defined: newly diagnosed GD, antithyroid drugs for less than 3 months. With RNA extracted from PBMCs as input, the TCR library was made. The CDR3 extends over 15 amino acids. Trimming shortened V by 4 bases and J by 7 bases, and 17 bases separated the two germline ends. Germline CDR1 is SGHTA and CDR2 is FQGNSA. Construction of TCR beta libraries relied on iRepertoire HTBI primers and on Arm-PCR targeting CDR3 regions. TCRdb reanalysed the multiplex PCR reads using MiXCR and keeps one entry per CDR3 protein. Among 530,000 or so distinct CDR3 sequences listed, around 15% were seen once. These data also featured in a second study, about T cells in Graves' hyperthyroidism and ophthalmopathy.

The chain has TRBV7-2 and TRBJ2-1; tentative D call: TRBD2 (6 bases). This sample comprised peripheral blood mononuclear cells (PBMCs), obtained at new diagnosis, from a patient treated with antithyroid drugs. The clonotype was recovered from a man aged 18 to 35 with Graves disease. The CDR3 loop reads CASSWVPGLKNEQFF. The CDR3 region has the DNA TGTGCCAGCAGCTGGGTGCCGGGACTGAAGAATGAGCAGTTCTTC. The full variable domain, rest sourced from reference TRBV7-2 and TRBJ2-1, is GAGVSQSPSNKVTEKGKDVELRCDPISGHTALYWYRQSLGQGLEFLIYFQGNSAPDKSGLPSDRFSAERTGGSVSTLTIQRTQQEDSAVYLCASSWVPGLKNEQFFGPGTRLTVL.